A single sample gave rise to the 12 T cell receptor beta chains below, sequenced in a study of T cell repertoires in cytomegalovirus infection. MiXCR was run by TCRdb on the reads, yielding one entry per CDR3 protein. Of 110,000 to 150,000 distinct CDR3 sequences listed, about 6% are singletons. Sequencing was done on a sample of PBMCs. These TCRs come from a human donor in good health (CMV status not recorded). Some clones in this sample may be carry-over from other donors' samples.

This clonotype has at least ten counts. The chain has TRBV19 and TRBJ1-1; D gene uncertain. In germline, CDR1 is LNHDA, CDR2 SQIVND (reference sequence). This CDR3 region has 14 residues. V shed 3 bases and J shed 3 bases, with 11 bases lying between them. The CDR3 loop reads CASSIMGKDTEAFF. The CDR3 coding sequence is TGTGCCAGTAGTATCATGGGGAAGGACACTGAAGCTTTCTTT.

At least ten counts were recorded for this clonotype. V gene TRBV7-6 combines with J gene TRBJ1-6; D remains unclear. Trimming left V 5 bases short and J 8 bases short, with 19 bases between. Germline CDR1 and CDR2: SGHVS and FNYEAQ. The CDR3 runs to 16 residues. CDR3 amino acids: CASSPNPTYWHSPLHF. CDR3 in DNA: TGTGCCAGCAGCCCCAACCCGACTTACTGGCATTCACCCCTCCACTTT.

The rearrangement links TRBV14 to TRBJ1-6; D gene ambiguous. V dropped 2 bases and J dropped 7 bases, with 3 bases sitting between them. The CDR3 extends over 12 amino acids. Per germline, CDR1 SGHDN and CDR2 FVKESK. The CDR3 nucleotides read TGTGCCAGCAGCCAAATGAATTCACCCCTCCACTTT. Its protein is CASSQMNSPLHF.

This clonotype was counted ten times or more. V usage is TRBV10-3 and J usage is TRBJ1-2, with no clear D. Germline lookup yields CDR1 ENHRY and CDR2 SYGVKD. The CDR3 totals 14 residues. V was pared by 2 bases and J by 4 bases, with 11 bases between. CDR3 bases: TGTGCCATCAGTGAGGGCATTTTATCCTATGGCTACACCTTC. This sequence encodes CAISEGILSYGYTF.

This clonotype was recorded at least ten times. This sequence joins TRBV6-4 and TRBJ2-1, with 7 bases aligning to TRBD1. V was clipped by 3 bases and J by 6 bases; unmatched bases: 2. This CDR3 has 13 residues. Germline CDR1 MRHNA, CDR2 SNTAGT. CDR3 sequence reads: CASSETGINEQFF. The CDR3 bases are TGTGCCAGCAGTGAGACAGGGATCAATGAGCAGTTCTTC.

The rearrangement links TRBV19 to TRBJ2-6, with D perhaps matching TRBD1 (6 bases). CDR1 LNHDA and CDR2 SQIVND come from the germline V gene (reference sequence). The CDR3 sequence is 15 residues long. The germline V and J ends were trimmed by 7 bases and 1 base, with 11 bases remaining between them. This chain's CDR3 is CASTLTGSGANVLTF. The CDR3 DNA follows: TGTGCCAGTACTCTAACAGGGTCTGGGGCCAACGTCCTGACTTTC.

At least ten counts were recorded for this clonotype. The J gene is TRBJ1-4, the V gene TRBV18, with D possibly TRBD1 on 6 matching bases. This CDR3 is 14 amino acids long. Trimming cost V 3 bases and J 8 bases, with 13 bases left between them. Germline CDR1 KGHSH, CDR2 LQKENI. CDR3 DNA: TGTGCCAGCTCACCGACAGGCGGGGAGGAAAAACTGTTTTTT. Amino acids: CASSPTGGEEKLFF.

This clonotype occurred many times. The chain recombines TRBV7-9 with TRBJ1-4; possibly TRBD1 for D (5 bases). The CDR3 contains 18 residues. Germline V gene lookup returns CDR1 SEHNR and CDR2 FQNEAQ (reference sequence). V lost 6 bases, J lost 3 bases, and 23 bases lay in between. Here the CDR3 reads CASSPGKGMDAANEKLFF. DNA for the CDR3: TGTGCCAGCAGTCCAGGAAAGGGGATGGACGCGGCTAATGAAAAACTGTTTTTT.

This chain connects TRBV20-1 to TRBJ2-7; possibly TRBD1 for D (5 bases). The CDR3 contains 14 residues. V was trimmed by 0 bases and J by 4 bases, leaving 13 bases between them. Germline V gene sequence: CDR1 DFQATT, CDR2 SNEGSKA (reference sequence). CDR3 loop: CSARDLGQSYEQYF. The DNA of the CDR3 is TGCAGTGCTAGAGATTTGGGGCAGTCTTACGAGCAGTACTTC.

This clonotype was picked up many times. The chain links TRBV7-8 to TRBJ2-7, with a weak D call TRBD1 (5 bases). Germline assignment: CDR1 SGHVS and CDR2 FQNEAQ. Trimming cost V 5 bases and J 3 bases, with 17 bases left between them. The CDR3 length is 15 residues. The CDR3 region is CASSPGSAVYYEQYF. CDR3 in DNA: TGTGCCAGCAGCCCAGGGTCGGCAGTTTACTACGAGCAGTACTTC.

The sample holds many counts of this clonotype. The chain is built from TRBV28 and TRBJ2-1, with D possibly TRBD2 on 6 matching bases. CDR3 length: 15 amino acids. V lost 6 bases and J 0 bases, leaving 12 bases between the germline ends. Germline CDR1 and CDR2: MDHEN and SYDVKM. The CDR3 reads CASRHGTDSYNEQFF. CDR3 in DNA: TGTGCCAGCAGACACGGGACTGACTCCTACAATGAGCAGTTCTTC.

This clonotype was detected a few times. The chain combines TRBV28 with TRBJ2-1, with 7 bases fitting TRBD1. The CDR3 runs 13 residues. Germline values: CDR1 MDHEN, CDR2 SYDVKM. V trimming: 7 bases; J trimming: 5 bases; junction bases outside the gene matches: 5. CDR3 residues: CASNQGQNNEQFF. The CDR3 DNA reads TGTGCCAGCAACCAGGGACAGAACAATGAGCAGTTCTTC.